This TCR beta chain was found in a study of shared clonotypes between healthy human individuals. Regarding the study as a whole: Rarefaction analysis demonstrated incomplete sorted-subset sequencing notwithstanding large depth.

Turning to this clone: What it recognizes is unknown.

Measured with immunoSEQ multiplex PCR; TCRdb has only the in-frame clones, and not every one. Here the sample spans about 600,000 clones, more than 95% being singletons. Germline lookup yields CDR1 SGHAT and CDR2 FQNNGV. Trimming left V 3 bases short and J 2 bases short, with 11 bases between. CDR3 size: 15 residues. This rearrangement joins TRBV11-2 to TRBJ1-5; D gene ambiguous. The sequencing input was naive CD4+ T cells sorted from blood. Subset reported: CD45RA+ positively selected. This receptor was taken from a woman in her twenties or thirties in good health. The CDR3 region is CASSFDGRGNQPQHF. CDR3 nucleotides: TGTGCCAGCAGCTTCGACGGTAGAGGCAATCAGCCCCAGCATTTT.